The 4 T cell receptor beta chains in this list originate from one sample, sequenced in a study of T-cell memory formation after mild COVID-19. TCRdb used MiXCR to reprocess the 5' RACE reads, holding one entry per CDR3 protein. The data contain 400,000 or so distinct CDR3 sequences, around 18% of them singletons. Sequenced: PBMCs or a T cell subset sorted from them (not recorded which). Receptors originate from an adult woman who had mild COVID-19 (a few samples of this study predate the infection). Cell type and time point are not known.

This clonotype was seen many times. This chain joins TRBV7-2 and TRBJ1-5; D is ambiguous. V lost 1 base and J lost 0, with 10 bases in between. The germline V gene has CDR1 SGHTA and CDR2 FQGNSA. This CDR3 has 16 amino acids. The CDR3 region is CASSLVPGFSNQPQHF. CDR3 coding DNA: TGTGCCAGCAGCTTAGTTCCCGGGTTTAGCAATCAGCCCCAGCATTTT.

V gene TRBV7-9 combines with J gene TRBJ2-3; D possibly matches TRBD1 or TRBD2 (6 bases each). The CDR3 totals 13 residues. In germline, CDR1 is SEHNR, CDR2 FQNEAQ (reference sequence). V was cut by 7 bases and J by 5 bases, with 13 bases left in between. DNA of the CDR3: TGTGCCAGCAAGAGGGGGGCTGTAGATACGCAGTATTTT. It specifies CASKRGAVDTQYF.

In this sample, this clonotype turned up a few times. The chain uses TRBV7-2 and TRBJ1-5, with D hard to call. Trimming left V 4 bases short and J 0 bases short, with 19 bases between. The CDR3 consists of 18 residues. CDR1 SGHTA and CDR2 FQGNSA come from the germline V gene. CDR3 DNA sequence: TGTGCCAGCAGCTCAGGTCCCCCATTGGGAATTAGCAATCAGCCCCAGCATTTT. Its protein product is CASSSGPPLGISNQPQHF.

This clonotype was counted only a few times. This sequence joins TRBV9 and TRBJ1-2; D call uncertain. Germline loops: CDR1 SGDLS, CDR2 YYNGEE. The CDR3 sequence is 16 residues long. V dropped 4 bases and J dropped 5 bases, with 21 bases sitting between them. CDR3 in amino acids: CASSRPWKPGSYGYTF. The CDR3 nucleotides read TGTGCCAGCAGCCGCCCCTGGAAACCCGGATCTTATGGCTACACCTTC.